A single sample is the source of the 5 T cell receptor beta chains below, sequenced in a study of shared clonotypes between healthy human individuals. Sequenced by immunoSEQ multiplex PCR; TCRdb stores in-frame clones only, minus some. Here the sample spans over 2 million clones, roughly 90% being singletons. The sample consisted of naive CD4+ T cells from PBMCs. Subset of the sample: CD45RA+ positively selected. These receptors all stem from a young man in good health. Some clones in this sample may be carry-over from other donors' samples.

The genes are TRBV30 and TRBJ1-1; D uncertain. Germline assignment: CDR1 GTSNPN and CDR2 SVGIG (reference sequence). Trimming shortened V by 1 base and J by 1 base, and 7 bases separated the two germline ends. This CDR3 region has 13 residues. CDR3: CAWSGFENTEAFF. In DNA, the CDR3 is TGTGCCTGGAGTGGATTTGAGAACACTGAAGCTTTCTTT.

The chain couples TRBV11-2 to TRBJ2-1, with no clear D. Trimming removed 6 bases from V and 6 bases from J, with 24 bases in between. The CDR3 has 17 residues. Looked up from germline, CDR1 is SGHAT and CDR2 is FQNNGV. The CDR3 DNA reads as TGTGCCAGCAGATCCAAGCCAGGCGATTCTACGGGCAATGAGCAGTTCTTC. Translating it yields CASRSKPGDSTGNEQFF.

The V and J genes are TRBV4-1 and TRBJ1-5; maybe TRBD1 (6 bases). CDR3 length equals 17 residues. The ends were cut back, 1 base at V and 1 base at J, with 14 bases in the middle. Per the germline V gene, CDR1 is MGHRA and CDR2 is YSYEKL. Written as DNA, the CDR3 is TGCGCCAGCAGCCAAGTTCCCGACAGGCAGAGCAATCAGCCCCAGCATTTT. Its protein product is CASSQVPDRQSNQPQHF.

Concerning this clone itself: Other DNA sequences in the same sample also yield this CDR3. V gene TRBV5-1 combines with J gene TRBJ1-4; D is unclear. Per the germline V gene, CDR1 is SGHRS and CDR2 is YFSETQ. V lost 4 bases and J lost 0, with 4 bases in between. CDR3 length: 13 amino acids. The CDR3 protein is CASSGATNEKLFF. The CDR3, as DNA: TGCGCCAGCAGCGGAGCAACTAATGAAAAACTGTTTTTT.

The rearrangement joins TRBV7-9 to TRBJ1-5; TRBD1 matches 9 bases. Germline V gene data show CDR1 as SEHNR and CDR2 as FQNEAQ (reference sequence). V trimming: 4 bases; J trimming: 5 bases; junction bases outside the gene matches: 6. The CDR3 spans 15 residues. The DNA for the CDR3 is TGTGCCAGCAGCTATGACGGACAGGGGCATCAGCCCCAGCATTTT. As protein: CASSYDGQGHQPQHF.